This T cell receptor beta chain was identified during a study of Tregs in tolerant kidney transplant recipients. Repertoires were generated with immunoSEQ multiplex PCR, while TCRdb's copy carries only in-frame clones and drops some. Among 40,000 to 50,000 clones listed, around 90% were seen once. CDR1 and CDR2 (germline): LNHNV, YYDKDF (reference sequence). J was trimmed by 8 bases and V by 6 bases; bases with no gene match: 7. The CDR3 length is 13 residues. Sequenced material: Tregs from blood. The sequence came from a human donor in good health. V and J are TRBV15 and TRBJ2-1; 7 positions agree with TRBD2. As DNA, the CDR3 is TGTGCCACCAGTGATCCTCTAGCGGATGAGCAGTTCTTC. Its protein product is CATSDPLADEQFF.